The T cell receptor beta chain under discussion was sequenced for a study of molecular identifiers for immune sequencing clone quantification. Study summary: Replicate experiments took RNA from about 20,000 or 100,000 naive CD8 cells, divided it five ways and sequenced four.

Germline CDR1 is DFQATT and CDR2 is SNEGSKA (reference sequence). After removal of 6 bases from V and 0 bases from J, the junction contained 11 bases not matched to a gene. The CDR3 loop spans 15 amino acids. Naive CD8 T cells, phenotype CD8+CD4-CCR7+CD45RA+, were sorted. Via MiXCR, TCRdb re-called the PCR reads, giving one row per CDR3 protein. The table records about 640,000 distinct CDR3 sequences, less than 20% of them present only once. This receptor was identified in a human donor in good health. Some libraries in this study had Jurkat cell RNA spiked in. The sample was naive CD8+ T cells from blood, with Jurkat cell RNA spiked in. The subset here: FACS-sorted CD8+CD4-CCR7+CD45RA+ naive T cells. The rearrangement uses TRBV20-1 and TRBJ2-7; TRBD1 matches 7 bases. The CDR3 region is CSADGDRAYSYEQYF. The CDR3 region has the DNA TGCAGTGCAGACGGAGACAGGGCCTACTCCTACGAGCAGTACTTC.